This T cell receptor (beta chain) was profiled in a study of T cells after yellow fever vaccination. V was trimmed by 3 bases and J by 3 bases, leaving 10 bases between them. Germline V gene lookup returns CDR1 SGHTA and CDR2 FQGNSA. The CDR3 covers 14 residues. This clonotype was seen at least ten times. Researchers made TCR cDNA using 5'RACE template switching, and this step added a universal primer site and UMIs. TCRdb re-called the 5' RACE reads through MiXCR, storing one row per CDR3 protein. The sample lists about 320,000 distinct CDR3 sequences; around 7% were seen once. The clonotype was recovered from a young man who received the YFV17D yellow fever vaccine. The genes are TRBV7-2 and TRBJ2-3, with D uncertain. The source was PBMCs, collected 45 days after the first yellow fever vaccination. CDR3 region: CASSFVGLTDTQYF. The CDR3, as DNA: TGTGCCAGCAGCTTCGTTGGGCTGACAGATACGCAGTATTTT.